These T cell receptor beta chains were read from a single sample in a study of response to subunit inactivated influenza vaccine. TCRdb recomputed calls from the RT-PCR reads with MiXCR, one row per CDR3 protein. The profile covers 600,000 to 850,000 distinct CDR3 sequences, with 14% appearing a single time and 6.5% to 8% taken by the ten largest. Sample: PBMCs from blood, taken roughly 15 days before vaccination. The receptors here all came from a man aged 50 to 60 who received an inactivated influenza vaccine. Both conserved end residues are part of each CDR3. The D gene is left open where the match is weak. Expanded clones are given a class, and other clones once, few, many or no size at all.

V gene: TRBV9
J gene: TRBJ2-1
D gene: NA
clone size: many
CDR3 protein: CASSVGDEQFF
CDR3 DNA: TGTGCCAGCAGCGTAGGAGACGAGCAGTTCTTC

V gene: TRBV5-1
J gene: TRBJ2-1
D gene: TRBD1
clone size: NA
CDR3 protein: CASSSQGENYNEQFF
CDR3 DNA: TGCGCCAGCAGCAGCCAGGGGGAGAATTACAATGAGCAGTTCTTC

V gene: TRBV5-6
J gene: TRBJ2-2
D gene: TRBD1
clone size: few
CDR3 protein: CASTYRGSGELFF
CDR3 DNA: TGTGCCAGCACCTACAGGGGATCCGGGGAGCTGTTTTTT

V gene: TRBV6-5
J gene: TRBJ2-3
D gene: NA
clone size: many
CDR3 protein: CASSSGYSTDTQYF
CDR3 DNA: TGTGCCAGCAGCTCCGGTTATAGCACAGATACGCAGTATTTT

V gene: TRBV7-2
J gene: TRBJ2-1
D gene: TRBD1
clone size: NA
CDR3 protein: CASSLDPDRYNEQFF
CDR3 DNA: TGTGCCAGCAGCTTAGACCCGGACAGGTACAATGAGCAGTTCTTC

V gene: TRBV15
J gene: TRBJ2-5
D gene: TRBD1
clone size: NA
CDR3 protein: CATSRDRAETQYF
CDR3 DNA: TGTGCCACCAGCAGGGACAGGGCAGAGACCCAGTACTTC

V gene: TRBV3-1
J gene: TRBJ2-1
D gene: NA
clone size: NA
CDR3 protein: CASSYRRTGLDYNEQFF
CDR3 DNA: TGTGCCAGCAGCTATAGGCGGACCGGGCTGGACTACAATGAGCAGTTCTTC

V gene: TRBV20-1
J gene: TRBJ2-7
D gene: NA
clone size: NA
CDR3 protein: CSARSSGRGGRVSYEQYF
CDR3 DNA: TGCAGTGCTCGGAGTTCGGGCCGGGGCGGAAGGGTTTCCTACGAGCAGTACTTC

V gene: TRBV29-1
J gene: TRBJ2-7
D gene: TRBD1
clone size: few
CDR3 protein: CSVVYPGQTYEQYF
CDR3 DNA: TGCAGCGTTGTGTACCCGGGACAGACCTACGAGCAGTACTTC

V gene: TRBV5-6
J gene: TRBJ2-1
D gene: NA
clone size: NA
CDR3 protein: CASSLPKALRGQFF
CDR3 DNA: TGTGCCAGCAGCCTCCCAAAGGCCCTTCGGGGGCAGTTCTTC

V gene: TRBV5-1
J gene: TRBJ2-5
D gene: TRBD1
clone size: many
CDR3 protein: CASKPMTGVAETQYF
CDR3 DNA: TGCGCCAGCAAACCTATGACAGGGGTGGCAGAGACCCAGTACTTC

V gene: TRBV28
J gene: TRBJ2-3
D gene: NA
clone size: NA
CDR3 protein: CASSLTGARGNTQYF
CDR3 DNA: TGTGCCAGCAGTTTAACGGGAGCCCGGGGAAATACGCAGTATTTT

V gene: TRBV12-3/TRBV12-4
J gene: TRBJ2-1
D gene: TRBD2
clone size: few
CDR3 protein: CASRNGLVYNEQFF
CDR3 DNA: TGTGCCAGCAGAAACGGACTAGTCTACAATGAGCAGTTCTTC

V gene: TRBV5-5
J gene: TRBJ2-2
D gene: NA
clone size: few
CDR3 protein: CASSLRIPGELFF
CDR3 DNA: TGTGCCAGCAGCTTGCGAATCCCCGGGGAGCTGTTTTTT

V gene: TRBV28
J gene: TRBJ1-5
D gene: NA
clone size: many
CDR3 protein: CASSLLSLDLRNQPQHF
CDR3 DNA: TGTGCCAGCAGTTTATTAAGCTTGGACTTACGAAATCAGCCCCAGCATTTT

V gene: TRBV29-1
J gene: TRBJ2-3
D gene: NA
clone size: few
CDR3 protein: CSAGKSGGDTQYF
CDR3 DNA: TGCAGCGCCGGGAAAAGCGGTGGAGATACGCAGTATTTT

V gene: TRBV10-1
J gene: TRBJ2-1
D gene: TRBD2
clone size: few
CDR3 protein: CASSESASGGNNEQFF
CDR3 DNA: TGCGCCAGCAGTGAGTCGGCTAGCGGGGGTAACAATGAGCAGTTCTTC

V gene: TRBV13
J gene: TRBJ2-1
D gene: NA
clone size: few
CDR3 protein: CASSLGASANEQFF
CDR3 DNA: TGTGCCAGCAGCTTAGGGGCGAGCGCCAATGAGCAGTTCTTC

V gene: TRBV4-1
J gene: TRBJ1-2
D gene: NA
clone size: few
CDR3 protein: CASSHSPGGVPRYGYTF
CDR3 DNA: TGCGCCAGCAGCCATAGTCCAGGCGGGGTCCCCCGCTATGGCTACACCTTC

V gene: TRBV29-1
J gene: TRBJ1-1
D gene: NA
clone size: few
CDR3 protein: CSVATGDNTEAFF
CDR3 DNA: TGCAGCGTGGCGACAGGAGATAACACTGAAGCTTTCTTT

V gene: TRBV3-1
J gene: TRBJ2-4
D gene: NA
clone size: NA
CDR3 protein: CASSQGHSGNIQYF
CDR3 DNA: TGTGCCAGCAGCCAAGGGCACTCCGGGAACATTCAGTACTTC

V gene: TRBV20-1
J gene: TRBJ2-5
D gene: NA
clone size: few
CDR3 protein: CSANGAFQETQYF
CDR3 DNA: TGCAGTGCTAATGGGGCCTTTCAAGAGACCCAGTACTTC

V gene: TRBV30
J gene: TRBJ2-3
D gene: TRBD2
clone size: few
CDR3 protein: CAWSVLSGLAGGTQYF
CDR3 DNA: TGTGCCTGGAGTGTACTAAGTGGACTAGCGGGAGGAACGCAGTATTTT

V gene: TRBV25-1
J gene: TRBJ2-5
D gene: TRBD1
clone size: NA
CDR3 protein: CASSARGGQGQETQYF
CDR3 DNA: TGTGCCAGCAGTGCCCGCGGGGGACAGGGACAAGAGACCCAGTACTTC

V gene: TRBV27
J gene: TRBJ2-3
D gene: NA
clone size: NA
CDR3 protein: CASSTWQGSDTQYF
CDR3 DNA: TGTGCCAGCAGTACCTGGCAGGGCTCAGATACGCAGTATTTT

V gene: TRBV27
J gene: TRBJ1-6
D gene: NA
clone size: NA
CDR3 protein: CASSPPGFSPLHF
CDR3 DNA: TGTGCCAGCAGTCCCCCTGGATTTTCACCCCTCCACTTT

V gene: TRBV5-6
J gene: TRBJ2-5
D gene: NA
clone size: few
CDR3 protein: CASSPRAGKTQYF
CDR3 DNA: TGTGCCAGCAGCCCCCGAGCCGGAAAGACCCAGTACTTC

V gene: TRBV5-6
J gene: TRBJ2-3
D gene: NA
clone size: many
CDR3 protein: CASSWGPTTDTQYF
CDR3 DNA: TGTGCCAGCAGCTGGGGCCCGACCACAGATACGCAGTATTTT

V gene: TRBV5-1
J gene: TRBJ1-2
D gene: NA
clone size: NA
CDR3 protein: CASTPGTHQGYTF
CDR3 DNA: TGCGCCAGCACCCCCGGGACGCATCAAGGCTACACCTTC

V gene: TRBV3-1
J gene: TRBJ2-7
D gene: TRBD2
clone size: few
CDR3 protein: CASSQELAGIYEQYF
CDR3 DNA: TGTGCCAGCAGCCAAGAACTAGCGGGGATTTACGAGCAGTACTTC

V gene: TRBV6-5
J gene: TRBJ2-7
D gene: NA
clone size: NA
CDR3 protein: CASSYSIQAYEQYF
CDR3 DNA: TGTGCCAGCAGTTACTCTATCCAGGCCTACGAGCAGTACTTC

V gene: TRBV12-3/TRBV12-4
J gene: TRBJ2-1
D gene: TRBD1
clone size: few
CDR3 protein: CASSLAGTGLSEQFF
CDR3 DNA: TGTGCCAGCAGTTTAGCCGGGACAGGTCTTAGCGAGCAGTTCTTC

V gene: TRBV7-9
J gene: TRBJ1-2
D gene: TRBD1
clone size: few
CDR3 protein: CASSLAGGTASNYGYTF
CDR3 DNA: TGTGCCAGCAGCTTAGCGGGTGGGACAGCCTCTAACTATGGCTACACCTTC

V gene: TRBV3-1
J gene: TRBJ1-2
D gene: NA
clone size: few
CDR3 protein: CASSQGDPTYGYTF
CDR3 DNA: TGTGCCAGCAGCCAAGGGGATCCGACCTATGGCTACACCTTC

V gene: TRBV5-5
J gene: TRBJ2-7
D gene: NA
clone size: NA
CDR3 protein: CASSWTGPSGEQYF
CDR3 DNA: TGTGCCAGCAGCTGGACGGGACCATCCGGGGAGCAGTACTTC

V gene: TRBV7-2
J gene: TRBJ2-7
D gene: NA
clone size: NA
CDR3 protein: CASSLQGASGYEQYF
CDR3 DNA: TGTGCCAGCAGCCTCCAGGGGGCTAGCGGATACGAGCAGTACTTC

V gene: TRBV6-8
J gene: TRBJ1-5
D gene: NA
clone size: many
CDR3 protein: CASSYLEPQHF
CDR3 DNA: TGTGCCAGCAGTTACTTGGAGCCCCAGCATTTT

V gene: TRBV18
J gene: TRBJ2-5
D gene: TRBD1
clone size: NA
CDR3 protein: CASSYRGRQETQYF
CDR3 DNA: TGTGCCAGCTCCTACAGGGGCCGACAAGAGACCCAGTACTTC

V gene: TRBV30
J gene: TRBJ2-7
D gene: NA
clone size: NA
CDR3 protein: CAWSGGRGAYEQYF
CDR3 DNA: TGTGCCTGGAGTGGGGGGAGAGGAGCCTACGAGCAGTACTTC

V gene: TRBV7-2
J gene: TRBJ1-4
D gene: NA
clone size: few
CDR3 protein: CASSLEASFGGEKLFF
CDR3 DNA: TGTGCCAGCAGCTTAGAGGCTAGTTTCGGGGGTGAAAAACTGTTTTTT

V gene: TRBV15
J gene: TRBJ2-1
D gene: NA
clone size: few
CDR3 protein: CATSRARGGYNEQFF
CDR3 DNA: TGTGCCACCAGCAGAGCTAGAGGGGGCTACAATGAGCAGTTCTTC

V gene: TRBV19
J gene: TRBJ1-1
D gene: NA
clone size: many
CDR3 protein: CASSISGFEAFF
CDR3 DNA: TGTGCCAGTAGTATTTCGGGGTTTGAAGCTTTCTTT